Listed below are T cell receptor beta chains from one sample, sequenced in a study of regulatory T cells in long-lasting Graves disease. One entry per CDR3 protein, called by TCRdb with MiXCR from the multiplex PCR reads. Among hundreds of thousands of distinct CDR3 sequences listed, about 15% were seen once. The same sample was also studied in work on T cells in Graves' hyperthyroidism and ophthalmopathy.

Specimen: peripheral blood mononuclear cells (PBMCs), collected at new diagnosis, from a patient treated with antithyroid drugs. The receptor source for this set is a woman aged 30 to 39 with Graves disease. CDR3s include the opening cysteine and the closing phenylalanine or tryptophan. Each record gives: D gene, J gene, V gene, CDR3 length, clone size, CDR3 DNA, CDR3 protein. The D gene is left open where the match is weak. A clone size is listed for some rows: how often the clone was seen (once, few, many), or a class if it is expanded.

D gene: TRBD1; J gene: TRBJ1-5; V gene: TRBV2; CDR3 length: 14; clone size: few; CDR3 DNA: TGTGCCAGCAGAATTTTTCAGGGGGGTCAGCCCCAGCATTTT; CDR3 protein: CASRIFQGGQPQHF
D gene: -; J gene: TRBJ1-3; V gene: TRBV9; CDR3 length: 15; clone size: -; CDR3 DNA: TGTGCCAGCAGCGCTACAGGGTACTCTGGAAACACCATATATTTT; CDR3 protein: CASSATGYSGNTIYF
D gene: -; J gene: TRBJ2-5; V gene: TRBV9; CDR3 length: 17; clone size: -; CDR3 DNA: TGTGCCAGCAGCCCGCGGCCCCTGGGGATGATGCGGGAGACCCAGTACTTC; CDR3 protein: CASSPRPLGMMRETQYF
D gene: -; J gene: TRBJ2-2; V gene: TRBV5-1; CDR3 length: 20; clone size: -; CDR3 DNA: TGCGCCAGCAGCTTGGATCAGCCGGTTAAAGTGTTTCCGAACACCGGGGAGCTGTTTTTT; CDR3 protein: CASSLDQPVKVFPNTGELFF
D gene: -; J gene: TRBJ2-7; V gene: TRBV2; CDR3 length: 14; clone size: many; CDR3 DNA: TGTGCCAGCTCCGTAAACTTCGTCTCCTACGAGCAGTACTTC; CDR3 protein: CASSVNFVSYEQYF
D gene: -; J gene: TRBJ1-3; V gene: TRBV15; CDR3 length: 16; clone size: -; CDR3 DNA: TGTGCCACCAGCAGAGTGTATCCTTCCTCTGGAAACACCATATATTTT; CDR3 protein: CATSRVYPSSGNTIYF
D gene: TRBD1; J gene: TRBJ1-1; V gene: TRBV6-2/TRBV6-3; CDR3 length: 14; clone size: many; CDR3 DNA: TGTGCCAGCAGAAAGACAGGGCAGAACACTGAAGCTTTCTTT; CDR3 protein: CASRKTGQNTEAFF
D gene: -; J gene: TRBJ1-5; V gene: TRBV19; CDR3 length: 16; clone size: -; CDR3 DNA: TGTGCCAGTAGGGGCCTTGGGCAGGGAAGCAATCAGCCCCAGCATTTT; CDR3 protein: CASRGLGQGSNQPQHF
D gene: TRBD2; J gene: TRBJ2-7; V gene: TRBV27; CDR3 length: 13; clone size: many; CDR3 DNA: TGTGCCAGCGGACTAGCGGTCGCCTACGAGCAGTACTTC; CDR3 protein: CASGLAVAYEQYF
D gene: -; J gene: TRBJ2-3; V gene: TRBV6-2/TRBV6-3; CDR3 length: 13; clone size: many; CDR3 DNA: TGTGCCAGCAGTTACCGAAGGAAGGATACGCAGTATTTT; CDR3 protein: CASSYRRKDTQYF
D gene: TRBD1; J gene: TRBJ2-2; V gene: TRBV6-2/TRBV6-3; CDR3 length: 19; clone size: many; CDR3 DNA: TGTGCCAGCAGTACCCCGACAGGGGGGAGGACCTCGTACACCGGGGAGCTGTTTTTT; CDR3 protein: CASSTPTGGRTSYTGELFF
D gene: -; J gene: TRBJ2-1; V gene: TRBV7-9; CDR3 length: 14; clone size: few; CDR3 DNA: TGTGCCAGCAGCCCACACCTAGCGAGCAATGAGCAGTTCTTC; CDR3 protein: CASSPHLASNEQFF
D gene: TRBD2; J gene: TRBJ2-3; V gene: TRBV7-9; CDR3 length: 16; clone size: -; CDR3 DNA: TGTGCCAGCAGCCTGGGACTAGCGGGAGCTCCAGATACGCAGTATTTT; CDR3 protein: CASSLGLAGAPDTQYF
D gene: TRBD1; J gene: TRBJ1-5; V gene: TRBV5-1; CDR3 length: 14; clone size: many; CDR3 DNA: TGCGCCAGCAGCCCTGGGACAGTATATCAGCCCCAGCATTTT; CDR3 protein: CASSPGTVYQPQHF
D gene: -; J gene: TRBJ1-2; V gene: TRBV28; CDR3 length: 16; clone size: many; CDR3 DNA: TGTGCCAGCAGTCCCCCCCCGGGGTCGTTGGGTGTTGGCTACACCTTC; CDR3 protein: CASSPPPGSLGVGYTF
D gene: -; J gene: TRBJ1-2; V gene: TRBV7-9; CDR3 length: 12; clone size: few; CDR3 DNA: TGTGCCAGCAGCGAGACGGATAATGGCTACACCTTC; CDR3 protein: CASSETDNGYTF
D gene: TRBD1; J gene: TRBJ2-1; V gene: TRBV28; CDR3 length: 15; clone size: few; CDR3 DNA: TGTGCCAGCAGTCCCGGACAGGCTAGGTACAATGAGCAGTTCTTC; CDR3 protein: CASSPGQARYNEQFF
D gene: -; J gene: TRBJ2-6; V gene: TRBV20-1; CDR3 length: 16; clone size: many; CDR3 DNA: TGCAGTGCTAGGGGACACATGACATCTGGGGCCAACGTCCTGACTTTC; CDR3 protein: CSARGHMTSGANVLTF
D gene: TRBD2; J gene: TRBJ2-7; V gene: TRBV27; CDR3 length: 16; clone size: many; CDR3 DNA: TGTGCCAGCAGAACAACGGGACTAGCGGGCAGCTACGAGCAGTACTTC; CDR3 protein: CASRTTGLAGSYEQYF
D gene: -; J gene: TRBJ1-1; V gene: TRBV20-1; CDR3 length: 13; clone size: many; CDR3 DNA: TGCAGTGCCTACGGACAGATCAACACTGAAGCTTTCTTT; CDR3 protein: CSAYGQINTEAFF
D gene: -; J gene: TRBJ1-4; V gene: TRBV7-9; CDR3 length: 14; clone size: many; CDR3 DNA: TGTGCCAGCAGCTTATCAGGCGCTAATGAAAAACTGTTTTTT; CDR3 protein: CASSLSGANEKLFF
D gene: -; J gene: TRBJ2-1; V gene: TRBV9; CDR3 length: 13; clone size: few; CDR3 DNA: TGTGCCAGCAGCGTGACAGACTACAATGAGCAGTTCTTC; CDR3 protein: CASSVTDYNEQFF
D gene: TRBD2; J gene: TRBJ2-1; V gene: TRBV5-5; CDR3 length: 14; clone size: once; CDR3 DNA: TGTGCCAGCAGCTTTCCACTAGCGGGATCTGAGCAGTTCTTC; CDR3 protein: CASSFPLAGSEQFF
D gene: TRBD2; J gene: TRBJ2-7; V gene: TRBV24-1; CDR3 length: 15; clone size: -; CDR3 DNA: TGTGCCACCAGTGATGGCGGGACTAGCCGCTACGAGCAGTACTTC; CDR3 protein: CATSDGGTSRYEQYF
D gene: -; J gene: TRBJ2-7; V gene: TRBV7-2; CDR3 length: 16; clone size: -; CDR3 DNA: TGTGCCAGCAGCTTAAATCTTCTCTCGATGGGGGGCAAGCAGTACTTC; CDR3 protein: CASSLNLLSMGGKQYF
D gene: TRBD2; J gene: TRBJ2-5; V gene: TRBV29-1; CDR3 length: 14; clone size: -; CDR3 DNA: TGCAGCTTGAGTAGCGGGGGGTTCCAAGAGACCCAGTACTTC; CDR3 protein: CSLSSGGFQETQYF
D gene: TRBD2; J gene: TRBJ2-3; V gene: TRBV5-1; CDR3 length: 18; clone size: few; CDR3 DNA: TGCGCCAGCAGCTCGGGACTAGCGGGAGCGAAAGCGGGAGATACGCAGTATTTT; CDR3 protein: CASSSGLAGAKAGDTQYF
D gene: TRBD1; J gene: TRBJ2-2; V gene: TRBV24-1; CDR3 length: 14; clone size: -; CDR3 DNA: TGTGCCACCCAACCACAGGGGCCCACCGGGGAGCTGTTTTTT; CDR3 protein: CATQPQGPTGELFF
D gene: -; J gene: TRBJ1-2; V gene: TRBV5-1; CDR3 length: 15; clone size: few; CDR3 DNA: TGCGCCAGCAGCTTGGAGGGGTTCGGTCAAGTACATAATGCCTTC; CDR3 protein: CASSLEGFGQVHNAF
D gene: TRBD1; J gene: TRBJ2-3; V gene: TRBV10-3; CDR3 length: 13; clone size: few; CDR3 DNA: TGTGCCATCGGGGACAGTGGCACAGATACGCAGTATTTT; CDR3 protein: CAIGDSGTDTQYF
D gene: -; J gene: TRBJ1-2; V gene: TRBV7-6; CDR3 length: 13; clone size: -; CDR3 DNA: TGTGCCAGCAGCTCCCCAGGGTGGCAGGGTTACACCTTC; CDR3 protein: CASSSPGWQGYTF
D gene: -; J gene: TRBJ2-2; V gene: TRBV27; CDR3 length: 15; clone size: -; CDR3 DNA: TGTGCCAGCAGTTTGACACTGATAAACACCGGGGAGCTGTTTTTT; CDR3 protein: CASSLTLINTGELFF
D gene: TRBD1; J gene: TRBJ1-4; V gene: TRBV19; CDR3 length: 15; clone size: few; CDR3 DNA: TGTGCCAGTAGTCATCAGGGGGCTCTTAATGAAAAACTGTTTTTT; CDR3 protein: CASSHQGALNEKLFF
D gene: -; J gene: TRBJ2-7; V gene: TRBV12-3/TRBV12-4; CDR3 length: 11; clone size: many; CDR3 DNA: TGTGCCAGCAGTTTCTTTGGCGAGCAGTACTTC; CDR3 protein: CASSFFGEQYF
D gene: TRBD1; J gene: TRBJ1-2; V gene: TRBV5-1; CDR3 length: 14; clone size: -; CDR3 DNA: TGCGCCAGTAGAGGGGGCGAACATAACTATGGCTACACCTTC; CDR3 protein: CASRGGEHNYGYTF
D gene: TRBD1; J gene: TRBJ2-7; V gene: TRBV6-5; CDR3 length: 16; clone size: once; CDR3 DNA: TGTGCCAGCAGTTGCTCGTCGGGACAGGGGTCCTACGAGCAGTACTTC; CDR3 protein: CASSCSSGQGSYEQYF
D gene: -; J gene: TRBJ2-1; V gene: TRBV19; CDR3 length: 15; clone size: few; CDR3 DNA: TGTGCCAGTAGTACCGCCGGGTTCCAATACAATGAGCAGTTCTTC; CDR3 protein: CASSTAGFQYNEQFF
D gene: -; J gene: TRBJ1-4; V gene: TRBV3-1; CDR3 length: 15; clone size: many; CDR3 DNA: TGTGCCAGCAGCCATGGTACTCTGTTTAATGAAAAACTGTTTTTT; CDR3 protein: CASSHGTLFNEKLFF
D gene: -; J gene: TRBJ1-1; V gene: TRBV6-1; CDR3 length: 13; clone size: -; CDR3 DNA: TGTGCCAGCAGCCCGGGACCGCTCATGAGCCGTATCTTT; CDR3 protein: CASSPGPLMSRIF
D gene: TRBD1; J gene: TRBJ1-1; V gene: TRBV7-9; CDR3 length: 15; clone size: many; CDR3 DNA: TGTGCCAGCAGCGCTATTGGGACAGTGAACACTGAAGCTTTCTTT; CDR3 protein: CASSAIGTVNTEAFF
D gene: -; J gene: TRBJ1-4; V gene: TRBV6-1; CDR3 length: 12; clone size: few; CDR3 DNA: TGTGCCAGCAATAAGGTGGATGAAAAACTGTTTTTT; CDR3 protein: CASNKVDEKLFF
D gene: -; J gene: TRBJ2-2; V gene: TRBV6-4; CDR3 length: 14; clone size: -; CDR3 DNA: TGTGCCAGCGGCGGAGGGATGGGAACCGGGGAGCTGTTTTTT; CDR3 protein: CASGGGMGTGELFF
D gene: -; J gene: TRBJ1-2; V gene: TRBV24-1; CDR3 length: 14; clone size: many; CDR3 DNA: TGTGCCACCAGTGATCTTAGACTCTCCTATGGCTACACCTTC; CDR3 protein: CATSDLRLSYGYTF